The rows below give T cell receptor beta chains drawn from one sample of a study of beta chain features in type 1 diabetes. Profiled with immunoSEQ multiplex PCR; TCRdb holds only in-frame clones, not every one. The data hold some 500,000 clones, with about 10% observed a single time. Sequenced: naive CD4+ T cells from blood. The receptors shown here come from a woman under 30 in good health. The CDR3 runs from the conserved cysteine through the conserved F or W. Each record gives: J gene, D gene, V gene, clone size, CDR3 protein, CDR3 DNA. D genes are given only for firm matches. A row's size may be missing; if present it is once, few, many or a size class.

TRBJ2-5 | NA | TRBV30 | many | CAWTQGAETQYF | TGTGCCTGGACGCAGGGTGCAGAGACCCAGTACTTC
TRBJ2-1 | NA | TRBV5-1 | few | CASSLDLVSYNEQFF | TGCGCCAGCAGCTTGGATCTAGTATCCTACAATGAGCAGTTCTTC
TRBJ1-5 | TRBD1 | TRBV10-3 | NA | CAISVGTGNQPQHF | TGTGCCATCAGTGTCGGGACAGGAAATCAGCCCCAGCATTTT
TRBJ1-1 | NA | TRBV6-6 | few | CASTRVNTEAFF | TGTGCCAGCACCCGAGTTAACACTGAAGCTTTCTTT
TRBJ1-2 | TRBD1 | TRBV7-2 | few | CASSGQGYGYTF | TGTGCCAGCAGCGGACAGGGTTATGGCTACACCTTC
TRBJ1-1 | TRBD1 | TRBV6-5 | few | CASSYAKGTGEAFF | TGTGCCAGCAGTTACGCTAAGGGGACAGGGGAAGCTTTCTTT
TRBJ1-2 | TRBD1 | TRBV28 | few | CATTRTGGYGYTF | TGTGCCACCACCCGGACAGGGGGCTATGGCTACACCTTC
TRBJ2-3 | NA | TRBV29-1 | few | CSADTGSGDTQYF | TGCAGCGCTGACACAGGGTCGGGAGATACGCAGTATTTT
TRBJ1-5 | TRBD1 | TRBV9 | few | CASSIQGNQPQHF | TGTGCCAGCAGCATACAGGGGAATCAGCCCCAGCATTTT
TRBJ2-7 | NA | TRBV18 | few | CASSPTRDHEQYF | TGTGCCAGCTCACCAACCCGGGACCACGAGCAGTACTTC
TRBJ1-5 | NA | TRBV30 | NA | CAWSEDSNQPQHF | TGTGCCTGGAGTGAGGATAGCAATCAGCCCCAGCATTTT
TRBJ2-7 | TRBD2 | TRBV18 | few | CASSPGTSGNSYEQYF | TGTGCCAGCTCTCCCGGGACTAGCGGGAACTCCTACGAGCAGTACTTC
TRBJ2-7 | TRBD1 | TRBV30 | NA | CAWSGTGRKYEQYF | TGTGCCTGGAGTGGGACAGGCAGAAAATACGAGCAGTACTTC
TRBJ2-7 | TRBD2 | TRBV7-2 | NA | CASSLSGTSVYEQYF | TGTGCCAGCAGCTTAAGTGGGACTAGCGTCTACGAGCAGTACTTC
TRBJ2-5 | NA | TRBV9 | NA | CASSVQEETQYF | TGTGCCAGCAGCGTACAAGAAGAGACCCAGTACTTC
TRBJ2-3 | NA | TRBV25-1 | few | CASSDPGTRTDTQYF | TGTGCCAGCAGTGACCCCGGGACACGCACAGATACGCAGTATTTT
TRBJ1-1 | NA | TRBV30 | NA | CACLNTEAFF | TGTGCCTGCCTTAACACTGAAGCTTTCTTT
TRBJ2-1 | NA | TRBV7-2 | few | CASSPGPLFNEQFF | TGTGCCAGCAGCCCGGGACCTCTCTTTAATGAGCAGTTCTTC
TRBJ2-1 | TRBD2 | TRBV27 | few | CASSFTRLAGNEQFF | TGTGCCAGCAGTTTTACTCGGCTAGCGGGCAATGAGCAGTTCTTC
TRBJ2-4 | TRBD2 | TRBV5-4 | NA | CASSSFSGGGRNIQYF | TGTGCCAGCAGCTCATTCAGCGGGGGCGGGAGAAACATTCAGTACTTC
TRBJ1-2 | NA | TRBV11-3 | NA | CASSPWASYGYTF | TGTGCCAGCAGCCCTTGGGCCAGCTATGGCTACACCTTC
TRBJ1-1 | TRBD1 | TRBV9 | few | CASSPRGQLNTEAFF | TGTGCCAGCAGCCCCCGGGGACAGTTGAACACTGAAGCTTTCTTT
TRBJ2-7 | TRBD2 | TRBV7-2 | NA | CASSWTSGTYEQYF | TGTGCCAGCAGTTGGACTAGCGGGACCTACGAGCAGTACTTC
TRBJ2-5 | NA | TRBV18 | NA | CASSPPGARLEETQYF | TGTGCCAGCTCACCCCCAGGGGCCCGACTAGAGGAGACCCAGTACTTC
TRBJ2-3 | NA | TRBV5-1 | NA | CASSLGRADTQYF | TGCGCCAGCAGCTTGGGACGCGCAGATACGCAGTATTTT
TRBJ2-7 | TRBD2 | TRBV30 | few | CAWSSGGSYEQYF | TGTGCCTGGAGTAGCGGGGGGTCCTACGAGCAGTACTTC
TRBJ2-7 | NA | TRBV7-2 | few | CASSPIGGAAYEQYF | TGTGCCAGCAGCCCTATAGGGGGTGCAGCCTACGAGCAGTACTTC
TRBJ2-5 | NA | TRBV15 | few | CATSTTGRETQYF | TGTGCCACCAGCACGACGGGGCGAGAGACCCAGTACTTC
TRBJ2-3 | NA | TRBV7-6 | NA | CASSSALAGSTDTQYF | TGTGCCAGCAGCTCGGCCCTCGCGGGAAGCACAGATACGCAGTATTTT
TRBJ2-1 | NA | TRBV4-3 | few | CASSQQRGYYNEQFF | TGCGCCAGCAGCCAACAACGGGGATACTACAATGAGCAGTTCTTC
TRBJ2-3 | NA | TRBV29-1 | few | CSVDSLITDTQYF | TGCAGCGTTGACAGCCTCATCACAGATACGCAGTATTTT
TRBJ2-2 | NA | TRBV9 | NA | CASSSTVRRTGELFF | TGTGCCAGCAGTTCGACAGTCCGAAGGACCGGGGAGCTGTTTTTT
TRBJ2-7 | NA | TRBV7-9 | few | CASSTHQRGRVYEQYF | TGTGCCAGCAGCACACACCAGAGGGGCAGGGTCTACGAGCAGTACTTC
TRBJ1-1 | NA | TRBV7-3 | few | CASSFNLNTEAFF | TGTGCCAGCAGCTTTAATCTGAACACTGAAGCTTTCTTT
TRBJ2-7 | TRBD1 | TRBV5-4 | NA | CASSEGQDTSYEQYF | TGTGCCAGCAGCGAAGGACAGGATACTTCCTACGAGCAGTACTTC
TRBJ2-1 | NA | TRBV7-3 | few | CASGENLATDEQFF | TGTGCCAGCGGGGAGAATTTAGCGACGGATGAGCAGTTCTTC
TRBJ2-2 | NA | TRBV10-3 | NA | CAIGREYTGELFF | TGTGCCATCGGTAGAGAGTACACCGGGGAGCTGTTTTTT
TRBJ2-3 | TRBD1 | TRBV6-5 | few | CASSHGRGPTDTQYF | TGTGCCAGCAGCCATGGCAGGGGGCCGACAGATACGCAGTATTTT
TRBJ1-5 | NA | TRBV5-1 | NA | CASSLDRANQPQHF | TGCGCCAGCAGCTTGGACAGGGCCAATCAGCCCCAGCATTTT
TRBJ1-3 | NA | TRBV6-5 | NA | CASSYSPGVNTIYF | TGTGCCAGCAGTTACTCTCCGGGGGTGAACACCATATATTTT
TRBJ2-5 | NA | TRBV5-6 | few | CASSLFLLPQETQYF | TGTGCCAGCAGCTTGTTCCTACTCCCACAAGAGACCCAGTACTTC
TRBJ2-6 | NA | TRBV15 | few | CATSRDIPSGANVLTF | TGTGCCACCAGCAGAGATATCCCCTCTGGGGCCAACGTCCTGACTTTC
TRBJ1-4 | NA | TRBV2 | few | CASGEEKLFF | TGTGCCAGCGGGGAAGAAAAACTGTTTTTT
TRBJ1-1 | TRBD1 | TRBV7-9 | NA | CASSQGQGGNTEAFF | TGTGCCAGCAGCCAAGGACAGGGTGGGAACACTGAAGCTTTCTTT
TRBJ2-7 | NA | TRBV14 | NA | CASSPAAGWSYEQYF | TGTGCCAGCAGCCCCGCCGCAGGGTGGTCCTACGAGCAGTACTTC
TRBJ1-2 | NA | TRBV5-1 | few | CASSLQGYYGYTF | TGCGCCAGCAGCTTACAGGGCTACTATGGCTACACCTTC
TRBJ2-7 | NA | TRBV10-3 | NA | CAIRPDSLASTYEQYF | TGTGCCATCAGACCCGACAGTCTGGCCTCTACCTACGAGCAGTACTTC
TRBJ1-2 | TRBD1 | TRBV7-9 | NA | CASSTLTGYGYTF | TGTGCCAGCAGCACCCTGACAGGGTATGGCTACACCTTC
TRBJ2-3 | TRBD1 | TRBV28 | few | CASSPGQGPPTQYF | TGTGCCAGCAGTCCAGGACAGGGGCCACCTACGCAGTATTTT
TRBJ2-7 | NA | TRBV5-4 | NA | CASSLDPRYEQYF | TGTGCCAGCAGCTTGGACCCTCGCTACGAGCAGTACTTC
TRBJ1-1 | NA | TRBV11-1 | NA | CATREDTEAFF | TGTGCCACTCGGGAGGACACTGAAGCTTTCTTT
TRBJ1-5 | TRBD1 | TRBV30 | few | CASDRGPNQPQHF | TGTGCCTCGGACAGGGGGCCAAATCAGCCCCAGCATTTT
TRBJ2-7 | NA | TRBV7-2 | few | CASRPTRIHEQYF | TGTGCCAGCAGACCTACTAGAATCCACGAGCAGTACTTC
TRBJ2-3 | NA | TRBV9 | few | CASSVPRLRRGRSSTDTQYF | TGTGCCAGCAGCGTACCCCGCCTGAGGCGGGGCCGGAGTAGCACAGATACGCAGTATTTT